The entry that follows covers one T cell receptor (beta chain) sequence. The sample originates from a study of blood T cell repertoires in COVID-19. Whole-study context: COVID-19 samples collected from the United States, Italy and Spain covered acute and convalescent phases.

Produced via immunoSEQ multiplex PCR; TCRdb's table is partial and in-frame only. Of around 200,000 clones in the sample, 65% to 85% were seen once. The sequence derives from a man aged 50 to 60 with active or convalescent COVID-19. Material: peripheral blood.

This chain's CDR3 is CASFYYDREAFF. Here the CDR3 DNA reads TGTGCCAGCTTTTATTACGACAGGGAAGCTTTCTTT. V usage is TRBV19 and J usage is TRBJ1-1, with a weak D call TRBD1 (6 bases). Trimming shortened V by 9 bases and J by 8 bases, and 16 bases separated the two germline ends. Germline loops: CDR1 LNHDA, CDR2 SQIVND (reference sequence). This CDR3 region has 12 residues.